The next 27 T cell receptor beta chains were all read from a single sample in a study of blood T cells in healthy people across ages (dated by TCRdb to between 2015 and 2016). Libraries came from 5' RACE. The sequencer was an Illumina HiSeq 2500. A second about 7 to 11 cycle PCR used a sample-barcoded 5' primer and a J-beta primer mix. TCRdb trimmed public reads at Q25 via fastp, called clones via MiXCR and kept in-frame beta chains. Each entry merges the rows of one CDR3 protein and shows their most common DNA and genes. This sample gives around 990,000 distinct CDR3 sequences in total; less than 45% of them show up just once. The ten largest clones represent approximately 14% of the sample. Sequencing was performed on blood. The receptors shown here come from a young man in good health.

J is TRBJ2-3 and V is TRBV6-2 or TRBV6-3, with D possibly matching TRBD1 (6 bases). Trimming stripped 6 bases from V and 8 bases from J, with 21 bases between. The CDR3 length is 15 residues. Germline V CDR1 and CDR2: MNHEY, SVGEGT. The CDR3 reads CASRGSQNRVGTQYF. In DNA, the CDR3 is TGTGCCAGCAGGGGTAGTCAGAACAGGGTTGGTACGCAGTATTTT.

This clonotype was seen a few times. This chain uses TRBV20-1 with TRBJ2-3, with D possibly matching TRBD2 (5 bases). Germline assignment: CDR1 DFQATT and CDR2 SNEGSKA (reference sequence). The CDR3 runs to 15 residues. V shed 5 bases and J shed 0 bases, with 15 bases lying between them. This CDR3 is CSAVGGAASTDTQYF. The CDR3 DNA sequence: TGCAGTGCTGTAGGAGGAGCGGCTAGCACAGATACGCAGTATTTT.

In this sample, this clonotype turned up once. V gene TRBV20-1 combines with J gene TRBJ2-4, with no clear D. Germline CDR1 and CDR2: DFQATT and SNEGSKA (reference sequence). The CDR3 runs 14 residues. The V gene lost 3 bases and the J gene lost 0 bases, with 9 bases spanning the gap. DNA of the CDR3: TGCAGTGCTAGGGTCGAGCTAGCCAAAAACATTCAGTACTTC. This encodes CSARVELAKNIQYF.

The chain joins TRBV7-2 to TRBJ2-1; D perhaps matches TRBD1 (5 bases). This CDR3 has 14 residues. Trimming took 1 base from V and 9 from J, leaving 13 bases between them. Germline CDR1 SGHTA, CDR2 FQGNSA. The CDR3: CASSLDFGASEQFF. The CDR3 coding sequence is TGTGCCAGCAGCTTAGATTTTGGGGCGAGTGAGCAGTTCTTC.

The chain recombines TRBV12-3 or TRBV12-4 with TRBJ2-2; perhaps D is TRBD1 or TRBD2 (5 bases each). Trimming took 7 bases from V and 3 from J, leaving 24 bases between them. CDR3 size: 18 residues. The CDR3 is CASTLRRGFPFDTGELFF. The DNA for the CDR3 is TGTGCCAGCACCTTAAGACGGGGCTTTCCCTTTGACACCGGGGAGCTGTTTTTT.

This clonotype was detected only a few times. The V call is TRBV6-2 or TRBV6-3, the J call TRBJ1-1, with D uncertain. Between the trimmed V and J ends, which lost 3 bases and 1 base, there was a span of 9 bases. Germline V gene data show CDR1 as MNHEY and CDR2 as SVGEGT. CDR3 size: 14 residues. The CDR3 reads CASSYTRTNTEAFF. The CDR3 DNA follows: TGTGCCAGCAGTTATACAAGGACGAACACTGAAGCTTTCTTT.

The chain combines TRBV12-5 with TRBJ1-5; the D is unclear. The length of the CDR3 is 12 residues. The V and J ends lost 2 bases and 6 bases respectively, with 5 bases between them. Germline values: CDR1 LGHNT, CDR2 FRNRAP. CDR3 in DNA: TGTGCTAGTGGTTTGAACGGTCAGCCCCAGCATTTT. It translates to CASGLNGQPQHF.

As DNA, the CDR3 is TGTGCCAGCAGCCAAGTTGGACAGGGGCACTATGGCTACACCTTC. It encodes CASSQVGQGHYGYTF. This chain uses TRBV4-2 with TRBJ1-2; 9 bases line up with TRBD1. V lost 1 base, J lost 3 bases, and 3 bases stayed unmatched. The CDR3 is made up of 15 amino acids. Germline V CDR1 and CDR2: LGHNA, YNFKEQ.

This chain links TRBV6-5 with TRBJ2-7; no clear D gene. From germline, CDR1 is MNHEY and CDR2 SVGAGI. This CDR3 comprises 15 residues. V lost 4 bases and J 5 bases, leaving 18 bases between the germline ends. The CDR3 nucleotides are TGTGCCAGCAGTTCACGACGCCCTTTCATCCACGAGCAGTACTTC. This codes for CASSSRRPFIHEQYF.

This clonotype came up a few times. The rearrangement joins TRBV12-3 or TRBV12-4 to TRBJ1-2; 7 bases are shared with TRBD1. The CDR3 has 16 residues. The junction had 10 bases not matched to a gene; V was cut back by 5 bases and J by 1 base. The CDR3 sequence: CASSPRDREFNYGYTF. The CDR3 nucleotides read TGTGCCAGCAGTCCCCGGGACAGAGAATTTAACTATGGCTACACCTTC.

V usage is TRBV6-5 and J usage is TRBJ2-2; a possible D gene is TRBD1 (7 bases). Looked up from germline, CDR1 is MNHEY and CDR2 is SVGAGI. V lost 2 bases and J lost 5, with 12 bases in between. This CDR3 spans 15 amino acids. CDR3 sequence (DNA): TGTGCCAGCAGTTACAGGGCAGGGGGGACCGGGGAGCTGTTTTTT. It translates to CASSYRAGGTGELFF.

V gene TRBV12-3 or TRBV12-4 combines with J gene TRBJ1-2; 7 nucleotides line up with TRBD1. The CDR3 covers 12 residues. Trimming removed 6 bases from V and 8 bases from J; junction bases left unmatched: 6. CDR3 sequence (DNA): TGTGCCAGCAGATCGACAGGGTGGGGCTACACCTTC. Protein sequence: CASRSTGWGYTF.

The chain carries TRBV12-3 or TRBV12-4 and TRBJ1-2; a possible D gene is TRBD1 (6 bases). CDR3 length: 12 residues. V dropped 3 bases and J dropped 6 bases, with 8 bases sitting between them. The CDR3 sequence: CASSLGANGYTF. The CDR3 nucleotides read TGTGCCAGCAGTTTGGGGGCCAATGGCTACACCTTC.

This chain connects TRBV20-1 to TRBJ2-5; possible D gene TRBD1, 6 bases. V was cut by 3 bases and J by 4 bases, with 21 bases left in between. Germline CDR1 DFQATT, CDR2 SNEGSKA (reference sequence). CDR3 length: 16 residues. CDR3 sequence (DNA): TGCAGTGCTAGGTACCCCATGTGGGACAACGGAGAGACCCAGTACTTC. This codes for CSARYPMWDNGETQYF.

The chain is built from TRBV7-9 and TRBJ2-3; 7 bases are shared with TRBD1. The V and J ends lost 5 bases and 2 bases, in that order; junction bases with no gene match: 4. The CDR3 consists of 14 residues. The germline CDR1 and CDR2 sequences are SEHNR and FQNEAQ (reference sequence). The CDR3 sequence: CASSHRGNTDTQYF. Here the CDR3 DNA reads TGTGCCAGCAGCCACAGGGGAAACACAGATACGCAGTATTTT.

Turning to this clonotype: One end of the junction fails to match germline, which may point to a read error. V gene TRBV27 combines with J gene TRBJ1-1; no definite D call. The CDR3 is 15 residues long. The germline V gene has CDR1 MNHEY and CDR2 SMNVEV (reference sequence). As DNA, the CDR3 is TGTGCCAGCAGTCCTCGCGCAGAGGTGAACACTGAAGCTTTGTTT. Amino acids: CASSPRAEVNTEALF.

This chain uses TRBV6-6 with TRBJ2-4, with TRBD1 matching 9 bases. The germline V gene has CDR1 MNHNY and CDR2 SVGAGI (reference sequence). With 5 bases clipped from V and 13 bases from J, the junction kept 15 bases outside the gene matches. The CDR3 is 15 amino acids. The CDR3 loop is CASSQTGGWDNEQYF. The CDR3, as DNA: TGTGCCAGCAGTCAGACAGGGGGGTGGGATAATGAGCAGTACTTC.

This clonotype has a handful of counts. This chain uses TRBV15 with TRBJ1-1; a possible D gene is TRBD1 (5 bases). The V gene lost 1 base and the J gene lost 0 bases, with 12 bases spanning the gap. CDR1 and CDR2 (germline): LNHNV, YYDKDF (reference sequence). The CDR3 spans 16 residues. The CDR3 is CATSRGGVLMNTEAFF. In nucleotides, the CDR3 is TGTGCCACCAGCAGAGGGGGGGTCTTAATGAACACTGAAGCTTTCTTT.

V usage is TRBV20-1 and J usage is TRBJ1-5, with D unresolved. CDR3 length equals 14 residues. Trimming took 2 bases from V and 4 from J, leaving 12 bases between them. Germline assignment: CDR1 DFQATT and CDR2 SNEGSKA (reference sequence). The CDR3 loop is CSARPGPPNQPQHF. CDR3 sequence (DNA): TGCAGTGCTAGACCCGGACCGCCAAATCAGCCCCAGCATTTT.

The genes are TRBV6-2 or TRBV6-3 and TRBJ2-5, with 8 bases identical to TRBD1. CDR1 is MNHEY and CDR2 is SVGEGT in the germline V gene. This CDR3 comprises 14 residues. The trim removed 5 bases at V and 4 bases at J, leaving 6 bases unmatched. The CDR3 is CASSEDRVRETQYF. The CDR3 bases are TGTGCCAGCAGTGAGGACAGGGTACGAGAGACCCAGTACTTC.

This clonotype showed up just a few times. This rearrangement joins TRBV5-1 to TRBJ1-1, with 7 bases fitting TRBD1. The germline CDR1 and CDR2 sequences are SGHRS and YFSETQ. With 5 bases clipped from V and 0 bases from J, the junction kept 7 bases outside the gene matches. The CDR3 spans 15 residues. The CDR3 DNA reads TGCGCCAGCAGGGCAACAGGGGCGGTGAACACTGAAGCTTTCTTT. It yields the protein CASRATGAVNTEAFF.

The V call is TRBV20-1, the J call TRBJ2-3; 13 nucleotides align to TRBD2. J lost 3 bases, V lost 3 bases, and 6 bases had no gene match. Germline V gives CDR1 DFQATT, CDR2 SNEGSKA (reference sequence). The CDR3 loop spans 16 amino acids. CDR3 sequence (DNA): TGCAGTGCTAGGGCTACTAGCGGGGGGGTTACAGATACGCAGTATTTT. The encoded protein is CSARATSGGVTDTQYF.

For this clonotype: The junction differs from germline at one of its ends, possibly a read error. The chain links TRBV20-1 to TRBJ1-6; possible D gene TRBD1, 5 bases. This CDR3 region has 15 residues. The germline V gene encodes CDR1 DFQATT and CDR2 SNEGSKA (reference sequence). CDR3 in amino acids: CSAINGPGTNSPPHF. Here the CDR3 DNA reads TGCAGTGCTATTAACGGCCCAGGGACGAATTCACCCCCCCACTTT.

The rearrangement uses TRBV5-1 and TRBJ1-1, with TRBD1 matching 8 bases. Germline assignment: CDR1 SGHRS and CDR2 YFSETQ. The CDR3 has 15 amino acids. Trimming removed 7 bases from V and 5 bases from J; junction bases left unmatched: 13. CDR3 loop: CASGPDRAAATEAFF. Written as DNA, the CDR3 is TGCGCCAGCGGACCGGACAGGGCAGCGGCGACTGAAGCTTTCTTT.

The CDR3 DNA is TGTGCTAGTGCCCCGCGCGGGGGGGGCACAGATACGCAGTATTTT. Translation: CASAPRGGGTDTQYF. This sequence joins TRBV12-5 and TRBJ2-3, with 9 bases aligning to TRBD2. This CDR3 region has 15 residues. CDR1 is LGHNT, CDR2 FRNRAP, per germline. The trim removed 7 bases at V and 1 base at J, leaving 6 bases unmatched.

The chain carries TRBV4-3 and TRBJ2-2; 8 bases agree with TRBD2. Germline V gives CDR1 LGHNA, CDR2 YSLEER. CDR3 size: 16 residues. The junction had 9 bases not matched to a gene; V was cut back by 4 bases and J by 5 bases. The CDR3 bases are TGCGCCAGCAGCCTCTTCGGGGGGGCCGGGACCGGGGAGCTGTTTTTT. It encodes CASSLFGGAGTGELFF.

This clonotype was seen only a few times. The chain couples TRBV30 to TRBJ1-1; D remains ambiguous. This CDR3 is 13 amino acids long. Trimming left V 0 bases short and J 1 base short, with 6 bases between. CDR1 and CDR2 from the germline V gene are GTSNPN and SVGIG (reference sequence). The CDR3 sequence: CAWSVRRNTEAFF. The CDR3 DNA is TGTGCCTGGAGTGTACGACGGAACACTGAAGCTTTCTTT.